The clone carrying this TCR beta chain has only a few counts. Patients from Seattle were sampled longitudinally, starting during active infection. This sample stems from a study of blood T cell repertoires in COVID-19. On the study more broadly: Italy, Spain and the United States were the sources of the convalescent and acute COVID-19 samples. PBMCs, B-cell-depleted T cells, or T cells were the source of the cDNA or gDNA that made up the material.

Per the original methods: The assay estimated nucleated cells by amplifying reference gene primers. Here immunoSEQ multiplex PCR was the method, and the copy in TCRdb shows in-frame clones only, minus some. The V and J calls and the clone size are those of that table, but D and trimming were determined from the DNA. This sample has 350,000 to 450,000 clones; about 90% occur once, and the top ten carry 2.3%. The CDR3 is made up of 13 amino acids. Germline V gene sequence: CDR1 MRHNA, CDR2 SNTAGT. Trimming took off 5 bases at V and 1 base at J, with 7 bases between the two ends. The J gene is TRBJ2-3, the V gene TRBV6-4; D is possibly TRBD1 (5 bases). Sequencing input: peripheral blood. The sequence derives from a woman aged 60-75 years with COVID-19, enrolled during active disease. This chain's CDR3 is CASSIRGTDTQYF. CDR3 DNA: TGTGCCAGCAGTATCAGGGGCACAGATACGCAGTATTTT.